This entry is about one T cell receptor (beta chain). The antigen it binds to is not known. No base-level quality is on record; no much larger clone is a single base apart. Peripheral blood and lesional scalp punch biopsies were obtained from patients with alopecia areata. PBMCs were isolated by density centrifugation and stained for CD3, CD4 and CD8, after which CD4+ and CD8+ T cells were sorted on a FACSAria. As part of a multicenter biomarker study, untreated alopecia areata patients were recruited. In four or five patients from the biomarker study, the blood CD8+ T cells went through an additional sort into NKG2D-low and NKG2D-high fractions. This record comes from a study of CD8+ T cells in alopecia areata listed by TCRdb under 2018. In the study overall: The study used high-throughput TCRbeta sequencing to examine T cell clonal expansion in alopecia areata, in both the C3H/HeJ mouse model and human patients. On the human side, TCRbeta sequencing was run on scalp tissue and on sorted CD4+ and CD8+ peripheral blood T cells from healthy controls and from alopecia areata patients with either patchy or totalis/universalis disease. Scalp clonality was compared among normal scalp (n=4), patchy alopecia areata scalp (n=8), and alopecia totalis/universalis scalp (n=8). RNA was extracted with the PAXgene miRNA kit for fixed scalp, the miRNeasy kit for PBMCs, and the RNeasy kit for mouse skin. TCRbeta CDR3 regions were amplified by immunoSEQ multiplex PCR using 35 Vbeta forward and 13 Jbeta reverse primers.

The paper as a whole reports these results and caveats: TCR sequences shared between patients were less clear than in mice, possibly partly because of HLA diversity in the patient population. Resident alphabeta T cells in normal human skin are also sequenced, complicating scalp TCR repertoire analysis, unlike mouse skin dominated by gammadelta T cells. Higher clonality and more expanded CD8+ clones were observed in lesional scalp than in normal scalp, particularly in alopecia totalis/universalis, a finding suggestive of antigenic drive.

The library was prepared using the immunoSEQ multiplex PCR assay. RNA was extracted from all samples and reverse transcribed into cDNA as template for TCR sequencing. SuperScript III was used for first-strand cDNA synthesis, primed with a 2:1 mix of oligo-dT and random hexamers. Amplification bias was assessed with a synthetic immune receptor repertoire, and residual bias was removed computationally. The authors' analysis ran thus. Raw reads were preprocessed for error removal, and CDR3 was defined according to IMGT conventions as running from the conserved cysteine to phenylalanine. To get clonality, Shannon entropy was normalized by log2 of the number of productive unique TCRs and the result was subtracted from 1. Whether each scalp clone was CD4 or CD8 was inferred by checking scalp TCRbeta sequences against the CD4 and CD8 repertoires from sorted blood. In TCRdb, the immuneACCESS table is reduced to in-frame sequences with V and J assigned. These tables do not hold every clone; where another copy was compared, an unresolved V gene accounts for under half, and the others remain unexplained. That table furnishes V, J and clone size, whereas the DNA furnished D and trimming. Recorded for this sample are under 150,000 clones; around 48% of them occurred a single time. Roughly a tenth of the sample is held by the ten biggest clonotypes.

CDR1 and CDR2, looked up from the germline V gene, are SQVTM and ANQGSEA. The CDR3 numbers 13 residues from cysteine through phenylalanine. The only DNA kept is the CDR3, 39 bases in frame from the first base. Relative to germline, V is 7 bases shorter and J is 2 bases shorter, with 15 bases between their ends. The sequence is built from TRBV29-1 and TRBJ2-7; no D gene is confidently identified. The source is a human donor with alopecia areata. Sequencing input: NKG2D-low CD8+ T cells sorted from blood. Sample cell subset or site, as interpreted from the label and publication: sorted CD8+ NKG2D-low blood T cells. The DNA sequence is TGCAGCGGGGGTTTGAGTACTGCCTACGAGCAGTACTTC. This gives the protein CSGGLSTAYEQYF.